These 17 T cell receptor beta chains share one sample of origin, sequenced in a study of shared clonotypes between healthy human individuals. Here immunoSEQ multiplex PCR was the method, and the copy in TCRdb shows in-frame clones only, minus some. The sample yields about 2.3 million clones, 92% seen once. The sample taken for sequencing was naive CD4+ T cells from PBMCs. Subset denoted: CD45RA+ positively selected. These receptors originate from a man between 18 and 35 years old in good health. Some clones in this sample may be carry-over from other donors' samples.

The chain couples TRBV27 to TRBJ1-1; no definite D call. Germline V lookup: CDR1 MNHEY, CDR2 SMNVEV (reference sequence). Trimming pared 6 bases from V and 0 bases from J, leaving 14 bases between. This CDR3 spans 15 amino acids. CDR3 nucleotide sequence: TGTGCCAGCAGGACTTGGGTGGGGATGAACACTGAAGCTTTCTTT. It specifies CASRTWVGMNTEAFF.

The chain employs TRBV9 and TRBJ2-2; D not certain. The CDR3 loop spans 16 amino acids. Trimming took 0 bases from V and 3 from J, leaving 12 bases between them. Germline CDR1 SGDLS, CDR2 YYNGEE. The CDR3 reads CASSVGVREYTGELFF. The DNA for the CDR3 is TGTGCCAGCAGCGTAGGCGTCAGAGAATACACCGGGGAGCTGTTTTTT.

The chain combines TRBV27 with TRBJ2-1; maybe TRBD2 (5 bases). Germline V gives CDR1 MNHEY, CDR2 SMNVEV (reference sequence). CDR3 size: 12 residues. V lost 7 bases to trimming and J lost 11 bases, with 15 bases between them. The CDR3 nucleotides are TGTGCCAGCAAGGACTCGGGCAGACAGCAGTTCTTC. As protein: CASKDSGRQQFF.

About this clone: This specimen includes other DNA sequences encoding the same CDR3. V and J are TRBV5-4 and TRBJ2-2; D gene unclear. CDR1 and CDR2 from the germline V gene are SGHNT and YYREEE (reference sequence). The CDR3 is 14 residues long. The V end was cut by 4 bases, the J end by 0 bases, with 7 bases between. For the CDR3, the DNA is TGTGCCAGCAGCCTCTTCCCGAACACCGGGGAGCTGTTTTTT. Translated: CASSLFPNTGELFF.

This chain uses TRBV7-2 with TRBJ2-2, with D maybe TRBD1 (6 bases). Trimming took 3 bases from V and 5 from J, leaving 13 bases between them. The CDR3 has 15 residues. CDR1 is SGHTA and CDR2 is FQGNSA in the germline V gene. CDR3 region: CASSLQGPGTGELFF. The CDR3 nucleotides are TGTGCCAGCAGCTTGCAGGGGCCGGGGACCGGGGAGCTGTTTTTT. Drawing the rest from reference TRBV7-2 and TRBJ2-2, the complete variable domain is GAGVSQSPSNKVTEKGKDVELRCDPISGHTALYWYRQSLGQGLEFLIYFQGNSAPDKSGLPSDRFSAERTGGSVSTLTIQRTQQEDSAVYLCASSLQGPGTGELFFGEGSRLTVL.

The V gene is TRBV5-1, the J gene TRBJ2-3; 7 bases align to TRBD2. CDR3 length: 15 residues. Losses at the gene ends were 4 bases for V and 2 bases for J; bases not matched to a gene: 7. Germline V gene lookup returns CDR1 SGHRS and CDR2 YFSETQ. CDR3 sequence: CASSIGGGNTDTQYF. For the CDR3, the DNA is TGCGCCAGCAGCATAGGCGGGGGAAACACAGATACGCAGTATTTT.

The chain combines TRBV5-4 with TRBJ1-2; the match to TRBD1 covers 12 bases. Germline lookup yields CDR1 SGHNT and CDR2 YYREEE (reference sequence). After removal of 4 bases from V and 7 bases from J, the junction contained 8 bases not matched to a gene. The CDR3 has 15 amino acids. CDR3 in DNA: TGTGCCAGCAGCACGCAGGGACAGGGGGCAGGTGGCTACACCTTC. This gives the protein CASSTQGQGAGGYTF.

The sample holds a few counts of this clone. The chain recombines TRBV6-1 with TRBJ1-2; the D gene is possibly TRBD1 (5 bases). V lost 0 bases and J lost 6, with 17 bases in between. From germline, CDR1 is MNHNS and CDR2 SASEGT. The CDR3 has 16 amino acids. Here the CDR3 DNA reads TGTGCCAGCAGTGAAGCGCTTGTTTGGGACGCGGATGGCTACACCTTC. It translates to CASSEALVWDADGYTF.

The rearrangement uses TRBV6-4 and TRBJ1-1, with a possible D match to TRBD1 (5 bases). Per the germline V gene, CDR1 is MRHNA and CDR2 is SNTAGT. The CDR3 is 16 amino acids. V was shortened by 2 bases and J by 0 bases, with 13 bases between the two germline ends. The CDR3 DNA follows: TGTGCCAGCAGTGACCCAAGACAGATCCTGAACACTGAAGCTTTCTTT. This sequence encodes CASSDPRQILNTEAFF.

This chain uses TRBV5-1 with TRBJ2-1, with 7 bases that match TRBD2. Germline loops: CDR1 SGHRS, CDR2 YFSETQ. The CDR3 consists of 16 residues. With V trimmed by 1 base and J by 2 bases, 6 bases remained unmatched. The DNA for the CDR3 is TGCGCCAGCAGCTTGTCGGAAGCGGGGACCTACAATGAGCAGTTCTTC. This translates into CASSLSEAGTYNEQFF.

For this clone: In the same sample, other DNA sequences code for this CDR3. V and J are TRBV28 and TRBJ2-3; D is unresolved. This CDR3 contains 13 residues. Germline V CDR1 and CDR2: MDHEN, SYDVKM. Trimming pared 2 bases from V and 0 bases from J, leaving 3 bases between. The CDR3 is CASSLDSTDTQYF. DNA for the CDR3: TGTGCCAGCAGTTTAGACAGCACAGATACGCAGTATTTT.

This CDR3 reads CASSSFTEWGAKAYEQYF. In nucleotides, the CDR3 is TGTGCCAGCAGCAGTTTTACCGAGTGGGGGGCGAAGGCCTACGAGCAGTACTTC. V and J are TRBV7-6 and TRBJ2-7; D is possibly TRBD1 or TRBD2 (6 bases each). The CDR3 is made up of 18 amino acids. Germline CDR1 is SGHVS and CDR2 is FNYEAQ. Trimming stripped 5 bases from V and 2 bases from J, with 25 bases between.

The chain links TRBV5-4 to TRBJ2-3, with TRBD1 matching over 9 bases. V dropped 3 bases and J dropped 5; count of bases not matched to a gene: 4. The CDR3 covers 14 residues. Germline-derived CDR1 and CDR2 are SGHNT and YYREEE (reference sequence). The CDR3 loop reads CASSSGQGQDTQYF. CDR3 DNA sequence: TGTGCCAGCAGCTCCGGACAGGGGCAAGATACGCAGTATTTT.

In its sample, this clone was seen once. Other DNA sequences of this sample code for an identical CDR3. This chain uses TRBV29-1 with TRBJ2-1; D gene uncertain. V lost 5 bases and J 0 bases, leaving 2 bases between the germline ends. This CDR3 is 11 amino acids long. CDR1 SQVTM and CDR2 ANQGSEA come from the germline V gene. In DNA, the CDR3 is TGCAGCGTTCTCTCCTACAATGAGCAGTTCTTC. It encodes CSVLSYNEQFF.

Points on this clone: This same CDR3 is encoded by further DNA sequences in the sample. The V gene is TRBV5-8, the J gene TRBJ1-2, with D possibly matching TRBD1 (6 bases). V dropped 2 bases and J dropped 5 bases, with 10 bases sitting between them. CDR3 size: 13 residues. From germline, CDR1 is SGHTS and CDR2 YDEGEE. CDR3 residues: CASSFRGGYGYTF. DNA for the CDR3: TGTGCCAGCAGCTTTCGAGGGGGTTATGGCTACACCTTC.

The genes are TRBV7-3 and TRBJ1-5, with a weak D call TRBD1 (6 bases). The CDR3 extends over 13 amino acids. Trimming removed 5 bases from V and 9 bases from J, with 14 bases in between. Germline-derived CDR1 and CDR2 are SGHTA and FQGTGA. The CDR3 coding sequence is TGTGCCAGCAGCCCTGAGGCAGGGGCGCCCCAGCATTTT. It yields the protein CASSPEAGAPQHF.

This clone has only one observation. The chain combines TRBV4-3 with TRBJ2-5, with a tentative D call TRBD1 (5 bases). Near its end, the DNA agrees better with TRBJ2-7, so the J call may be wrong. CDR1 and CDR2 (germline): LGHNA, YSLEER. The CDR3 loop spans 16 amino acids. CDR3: CASSHDPRQGSYEQYF. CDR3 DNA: TGCGCCAGCAGCCATGACCCACGGCAGGGAAGCTACGAGCAGTACTTC.